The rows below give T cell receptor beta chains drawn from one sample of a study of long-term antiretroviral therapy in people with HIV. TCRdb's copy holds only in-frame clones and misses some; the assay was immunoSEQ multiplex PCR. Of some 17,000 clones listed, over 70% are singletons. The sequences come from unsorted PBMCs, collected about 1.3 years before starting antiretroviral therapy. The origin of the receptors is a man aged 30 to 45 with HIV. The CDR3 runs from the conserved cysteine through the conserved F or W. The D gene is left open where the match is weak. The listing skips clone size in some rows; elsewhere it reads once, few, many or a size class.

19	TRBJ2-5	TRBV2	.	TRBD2	TGTGCCAGCAGTGGGCAGAAGGGACTAGCGGGAGGTTACCAAGAGACCCAGTACTTC	CASSGQKGLAGGYQETQYF
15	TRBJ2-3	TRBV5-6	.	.	TGTGCCAGCAGTTCTGGACCCGCTCCCCCAGATACGCAGTATTTT	CASSSGPAPPDTQYF
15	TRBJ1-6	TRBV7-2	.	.	TGTGCCAGCAGCTTAGGGGGCCTTAATAATTCACCCCTCCACTTT	CASSLGGLNNSPLHF
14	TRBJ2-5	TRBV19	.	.	TGTGCCACTCGATCGGTGGGGGCCGGGGAGACCCAGTACTTC	CATRSVGAGETQYF
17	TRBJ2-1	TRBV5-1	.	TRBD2	TGCGCCAGCAGATATAGTAGCGGGAGGGTTGGCTACAATGAGCAGTTCTTC	CASRYSSGRVGYNEQFF
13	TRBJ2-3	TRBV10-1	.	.	TGCGCCAGCAGTGAGACTCTCACAGATACGCAGTATTTT	CASSETLTDTQYF
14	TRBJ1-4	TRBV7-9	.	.	TGTGCCAGCAGCCCCGAAGGGACTAATGAAAAACTGTTTTTT	CASSPEGTNEKLFF
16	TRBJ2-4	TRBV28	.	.	TGTGCCAGCAGTCGTTTTACAGTTGTGGGAAAAAACATTCAGTACTTC	CASSRFTVVGKNIQYF
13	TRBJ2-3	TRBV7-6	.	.	TGTGCCAGCAGCCCCGCTCCGGGGGATACGCAGTATTTT	CASSPAPGDTQYF
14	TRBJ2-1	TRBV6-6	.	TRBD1	TGTGCCAGCAGAACCGGGACAGGGGCAAATGAGCAGTTCTTC	CASRTGTGANEQFF
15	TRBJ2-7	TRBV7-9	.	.	TGTGCCAGCAGCTTAGGCCAACAGGGTCCGACCGAGCAGTACTTC	CASSLGQQGPTEQYF
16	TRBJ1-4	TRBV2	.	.	TGTGCCTCCCTCCCGAGGGGAGGTAAGACTAATGAAAAACTGTTTTTT	CASLPRGGKTNEKLFF
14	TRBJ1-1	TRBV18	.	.	TGTGCCAGCTCACCAAAGAGTTTGAACACTGAAGCTTTCTTT	CASSPKSLNTEAFF
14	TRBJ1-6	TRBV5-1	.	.	TGCGCCAGCAGTGTTGGGGACCATAATTCACCCCTCCACTTT	CASSVGDHNSPLHF
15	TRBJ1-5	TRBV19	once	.	TGTGCCAGTAGATCCGGGACTTATAGCAATCAGCCCCAGCATTTT	CASRSGTYSNQPQHF
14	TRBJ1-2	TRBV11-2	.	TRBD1	TGTGCCAGCAGCTTAGGGACAGGGCCATATGGCTACACCTTC	CASSLGTGPYGYTF
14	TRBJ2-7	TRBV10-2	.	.	TGCGCCAGCTGGAAGGGTAAAGCGGAAAACGAGCAGTACTTC	CASWKGKAENEQYF
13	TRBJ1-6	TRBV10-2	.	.	TGCGCCTCCTCGGGAGGGGAAGGGTCACCCCTCCACTTT	CASSGGEGSPLHF
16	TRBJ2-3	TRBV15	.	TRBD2	TGTGCCACCAGCAAACCACTAGCGGGCCTTTTAGATACGCAGTATTTT	CATSKPLAGLLDTQYF
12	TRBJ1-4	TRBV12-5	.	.	TGTGCTAGTGGTTTGGTAAGGCAGGGGCAATGTTTT	CASGLVRQGQCF
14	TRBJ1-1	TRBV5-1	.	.	TGCGCCAGCAGCTTGGGTGGGCAGGACACTGAAGCTTTCTTT	CASSLGGQDTEAFF
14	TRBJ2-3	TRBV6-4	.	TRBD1	TGTGCCAGCAGTGACGGGACAGGGGCAGATACGCAGTATTTT	CASSDGTGADTQYF
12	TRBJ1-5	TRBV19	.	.	TGTGCCACCCTTGCCCGGGCCCAGCCCCAGCATTTT	CATLARAQPQHF
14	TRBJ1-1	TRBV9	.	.	TGTGCCAGCAGCGCCTCAGCTTGGGGAAGCGAAGCTTTCTTT	CASSASAWGSEAFF
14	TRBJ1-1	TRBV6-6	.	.	TGTGCCAGCAGTTACCTGGACGGAAACACTGAAGCTTTCTTT	CASSYLDGNTEAFF
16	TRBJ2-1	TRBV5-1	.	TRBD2	TGCGCCAGCAACCGGGGGGATGTAGCGGGGACCCTTGAGCAGTTCTTC	CASNRGDVAGTLEQFF
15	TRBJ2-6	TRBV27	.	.	TGTGCCAGCAGTTACACAGGGTCTGGGGCCAACGTCCTGACTTTC	CASSYTGSGANVLTF
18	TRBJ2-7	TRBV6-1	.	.	TGTGCCAGCAGTGAAGCGCTTCTTTTGGTGGAGAGCTCCTACGAGCAGTACTTC	CASSEALLLVESSYEQYF
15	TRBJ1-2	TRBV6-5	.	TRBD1	TGTGCCAGCAGACCAGGGACAGAGGGTCTCTATGGCTACACCTTC	CASRPGTEGLYGYTF
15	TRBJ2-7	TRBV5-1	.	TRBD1	TGCGCCAGCAGCATAGGGACAGGTCTTTCCTACGAGCAGTACTTC	CASSIGTGLSYEQYF
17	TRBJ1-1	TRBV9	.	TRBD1	TGTGCCAGCAGCCTAACGGGGACAGGGGGTTTCGACACTGAAGCTTTCTTT	CASSLTGTGGFDTEAFF
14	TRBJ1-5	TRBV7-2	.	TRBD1	TGTGCCAGCAGCTGGGACAGGGGGAGTCAGCCCCAGCATTTT	CASSWDRGSQPQHF
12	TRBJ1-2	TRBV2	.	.	TGTGCCAGCGTACGGACGGACTATGGCTACACCTTC	CASVRTDYGYTF
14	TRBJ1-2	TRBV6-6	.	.	TGTGCCAGCAGTTACGGTAGCGGGAACTATGGCTACACCTTC	CASSYGSGNYGYTF
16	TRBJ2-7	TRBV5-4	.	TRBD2	TGTGCCAGCAGCTCGCCGGGACTAGCGGACTCCTACGAGCAGTACTTC	CASSSPGLADSYEQYF
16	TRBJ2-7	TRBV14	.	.	TGTGCCAGCAGCCAAGTTTACTGGAGCGAGGCCTACGAGCAGTACTTC	CASSQVYWSEAYEQYF
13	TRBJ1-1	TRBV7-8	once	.	TGTGCCAGCAGCTTAGGTGCGGGGACTGAAGCTTTCTTT	CASSLGAGTEAFF
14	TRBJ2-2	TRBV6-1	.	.	TGTGCCAGCAGCGAGGGGAGGTACACCGGGGAGCTGTTTTTT	CASSEGRYTGELFF
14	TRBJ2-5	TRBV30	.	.	TGTGCCTGGAGTGTATCCGGGGGGCGAAAGACCCAGTACTTC	CAWSVSGGRKTQYF
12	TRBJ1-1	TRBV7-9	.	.	TGTGCCAGCAGCCCCGGGGGAACTGAAGCTTTCTTT	CASSPGGTEAFF
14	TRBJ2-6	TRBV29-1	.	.	TGCAGCGTTGGGACAGCCTCTGGGGCCAACGTCCTGACTTTC	CSVGTASGANVLTF